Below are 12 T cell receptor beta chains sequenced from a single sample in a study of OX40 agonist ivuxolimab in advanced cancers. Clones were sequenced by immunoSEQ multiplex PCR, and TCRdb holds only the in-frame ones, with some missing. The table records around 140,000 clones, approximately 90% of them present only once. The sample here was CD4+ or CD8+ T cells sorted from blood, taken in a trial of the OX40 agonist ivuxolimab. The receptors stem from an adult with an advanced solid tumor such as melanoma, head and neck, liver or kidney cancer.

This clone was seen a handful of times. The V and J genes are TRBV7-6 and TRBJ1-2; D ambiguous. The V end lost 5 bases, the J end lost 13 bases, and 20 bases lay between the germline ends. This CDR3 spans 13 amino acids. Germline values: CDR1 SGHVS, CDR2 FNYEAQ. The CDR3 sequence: CASSSLVGDVVTF. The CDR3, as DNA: TGTGCCAGCAGCAGCTTGGTTGGGGATGTGGTCACCTTC.

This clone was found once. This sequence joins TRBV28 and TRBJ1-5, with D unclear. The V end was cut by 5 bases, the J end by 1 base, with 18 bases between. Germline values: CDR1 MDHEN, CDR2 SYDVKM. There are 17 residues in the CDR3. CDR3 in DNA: TGTGCCAGCAGTCCGGGCCCCGGGGTATGGAGCAATCAGCCCCAGCATTTT. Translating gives CASSPGPGVWSNQPQHF.

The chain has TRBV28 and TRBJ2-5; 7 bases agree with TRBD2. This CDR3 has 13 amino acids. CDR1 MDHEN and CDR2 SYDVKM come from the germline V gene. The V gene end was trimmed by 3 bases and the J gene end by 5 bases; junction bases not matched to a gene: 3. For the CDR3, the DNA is TGTGCCAGCAGTTTTTCACTAGCGGAGACCCAGTACTTC. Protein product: CASSFSLAETQYF.

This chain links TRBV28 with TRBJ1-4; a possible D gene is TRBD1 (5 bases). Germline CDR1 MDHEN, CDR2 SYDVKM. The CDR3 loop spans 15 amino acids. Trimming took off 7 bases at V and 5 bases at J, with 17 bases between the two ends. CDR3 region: CASKLGGQLNEKLFF. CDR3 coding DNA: TGTGCCAGCAAACTGGGGGGTCAGTTAAATGAAAAACTGTTTTTT.

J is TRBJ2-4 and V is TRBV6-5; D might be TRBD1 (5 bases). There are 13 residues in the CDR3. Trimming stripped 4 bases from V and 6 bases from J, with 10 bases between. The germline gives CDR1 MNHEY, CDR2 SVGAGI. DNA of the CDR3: TGTGCCAGCAGTTCCCAAAGGGGAAACATTCAGTACTTC. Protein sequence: CASSSQRGNIQYF.

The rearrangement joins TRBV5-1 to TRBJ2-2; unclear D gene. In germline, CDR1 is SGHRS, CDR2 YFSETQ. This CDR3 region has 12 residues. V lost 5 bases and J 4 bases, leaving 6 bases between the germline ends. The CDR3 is CASRTSTGELFF. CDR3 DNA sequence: TGCGCCAGCAGAACATCCACCGGGGAGCTGTTTTTT.

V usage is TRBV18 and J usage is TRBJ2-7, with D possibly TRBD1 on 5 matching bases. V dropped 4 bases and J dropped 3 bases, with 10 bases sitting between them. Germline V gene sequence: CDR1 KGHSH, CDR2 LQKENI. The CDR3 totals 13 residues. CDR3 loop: CASSLTTDYEQYF. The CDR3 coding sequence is TGTGCCAGCTCACTGACGACAGACTACGAGCAGTACTTC.

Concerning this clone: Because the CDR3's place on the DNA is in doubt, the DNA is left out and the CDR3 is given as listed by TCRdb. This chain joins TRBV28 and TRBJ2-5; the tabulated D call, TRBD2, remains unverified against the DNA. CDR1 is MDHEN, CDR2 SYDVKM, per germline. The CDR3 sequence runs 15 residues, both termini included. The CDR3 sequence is CASSSSISGTETQYF.

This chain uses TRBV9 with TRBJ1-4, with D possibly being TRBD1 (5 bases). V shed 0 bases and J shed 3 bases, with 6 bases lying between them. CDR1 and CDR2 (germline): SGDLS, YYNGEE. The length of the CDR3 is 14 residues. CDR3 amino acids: CASSVGGANEKLFF. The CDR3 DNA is TGTGCCAGCAGCGTAGGGGGGGCTAATGAAAAACTGTTTTTT.

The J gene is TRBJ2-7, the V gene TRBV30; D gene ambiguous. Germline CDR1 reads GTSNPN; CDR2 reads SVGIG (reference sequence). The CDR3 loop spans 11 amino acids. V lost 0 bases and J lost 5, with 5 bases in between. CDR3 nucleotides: TGTGCCTGGAGTGTAGTAAACGAGCAGTACTTC. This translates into CAWSVVNEQYF.

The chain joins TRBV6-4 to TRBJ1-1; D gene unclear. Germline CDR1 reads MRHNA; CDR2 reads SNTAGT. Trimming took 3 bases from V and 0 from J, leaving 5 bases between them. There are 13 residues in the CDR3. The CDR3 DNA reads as TGTGCCAGCAGTGAATCAATGAACACTGAAGCTTTCTTT. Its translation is CASSESMNTEAFF.

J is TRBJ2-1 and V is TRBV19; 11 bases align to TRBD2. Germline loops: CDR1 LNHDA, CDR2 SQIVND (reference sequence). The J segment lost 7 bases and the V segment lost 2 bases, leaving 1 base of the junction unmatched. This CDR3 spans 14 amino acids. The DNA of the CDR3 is TGTGCCAGTAGTATAACTAGCGGGAGAAATGAGCAGTTCTTC. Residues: CASSITSGRNEQFF. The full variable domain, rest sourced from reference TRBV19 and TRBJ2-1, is DGGITQSPKYLFRKEGQNVTLSCEQNLNHDAMYWYRQDPGQGLRLIYYSQIVNDFQKGDIAEGYSVSREKKESFPLTVTSAQKNPTAFYLCASSITSGRNEQFFGPGTRLTVL.